This is a list of T cell receptor beta chains from one sample in a study of beta chain features in type 1 diabetes. Sequencing was performed with immunoSEQ multiplex PCR; in TCRdb, only in-frame clones are kept and a portion is missing. Of roughly 400,000 clones listed, over 12% were seen once; the top ten hold more than 0.015%. Material for sequencing was naive CD4+ T cells from blood. These receptors were collected from a woman aged 18-35 years in good health. Both conserved end residues are part of each CDR3. Each record gives: V gene, clone size, D gene, J gene, CDR3 DNA, CDR3 protein. A D gene is named only where the DNA matches it firmly. Size is omitted from some rows. Given values are once, few, many or a class for expanded clones.

V: TRBV30
size: .
D: .
J: TRBJ2-2
DNA: TGTGCCGGCCCCGGTGGAGGGGGCAGAGGCTGGGCCGGGGAGCTGTTTTTT
CDR3: CAGPGGGGRGWAGELFF

V: TRBV15
size: few
D: .
J: TRBJ2-1
DNA: TGTGCCACCAGCAGAGATGATAGCTTGGATGAGCAGTTCTTC
CDR3: CATSRDDSLDEQFF

V: TRBV2
size: few
D: TRBD1
J: TRBJ2-6
DNA: TGTGCCAGCAGTACCCGGACAGGGGGCGTCCGGTCCAACGTCCTGACTTTC
CDR3: CASSTRTGGVRSNVLTF

V: TRBV7-2
size: few
D: TRBD2
J: TRBJ2-5
DNA: TGTGCCAGCAGCTTAGCGCGGGGACTAGCGTCCTATGAGACCCAGTACTTC
CDR3: CASSLARGLASYETQYF

V: TRBV30
size: few
D: .
J: TRBJ1-5
DNA: TGTGCCTGGAGTGAATTCAGTAGCAATCAGCCCCAGCATTTT
CDR3: CAWSEFSSNQPQHF

V: TRBV2
size: .
D: TRBD1
J: TRBJ2-7
DNA: TGTGCCAGCAGAGGGGACAGGGGGGTCCGCGAGCAGTACTTC
CDR3: CASRGDRGVREQYF

V: TRBV29-1
size: few
D: .
J: TRBJ2-7
DNA: TGCAGCGTCTCGGCGGAGGGCTACGAGCAGTACTTC
CDR3: CSVSAEGYEQYF

V: TRBV25-1
size: .
D: .
J: TRBJ2-6
DNA: TGTGCCAGCAGCTCAGCTGGGGCCAACGTCCTGACTTTC
CDR3: CASSSAGANVLTF

V: TRBV18
size: .
D: .
J: TRBJ2-7
DNA: TGTGCCAGCTCACCACACGAGGGAATCTACGAGCAGTACTTC
CDR3: CASSPHEGIYEQYF

V: TRBV18
size: .
D: .
J: TRBJ1-1
DNA: TGTGCCAGCTCACCAAATTTAGATACTGAAGCTTTCTTT
CDR3: CASSPNLDTEAFF